The rows below give T cell receptor beta chains drawn from one sample of a study of T cell responses to AZD1222 COVID-19 vaccine. Sequenced by immunoSEQ multiplex PCR; TCRdb stores in-frame clones only, minus some. The table shows 90,000 to 100,000 clones, with about 89% occurring only once. The sample here was peripheral blood, taken on day 0 of AZD1222 vaccination. The source of these receptors is an adult in good health. Each CDR3 is given with its conserved first and last residue. Each record gives: clone size, D gene, J gene, V gene, CDR3 protein, CDR3 DNA. A D gene is named only where the DNA matches it firmly. Clone size appears in some rows only: once, few, many, or a class for an expanded clone.

abundance: NA; d_gene: NA; j_gene: TRBJ2-3; v_gene: TRBV24-1; CDR3aa: CATRGTSTDTQYF; CDR3nt: TGTGCCACCAGAGGGACAAGCACAGATACGCAGTATTTT
abundance: NA; d_gene: TRBD2; j_gene: TRBJ2-7; v_gene: TRBV7-2; CDR3aa: CASSPQLTSGRRDEQYF; CDR3nt: TGTGCCAGCAGCCCACAGCTGACTAGCGGGAGGAGAGACGAGCAGTACTTC
abundance: NA; d_gene: NA; j_gene: TRBJ2-1; v_gene: TRBV11-2; CDR3aa: CASSAGPTGNEQFF; CDR3nt: TGTGCCAGCAGCGCAGGGCCTACCGGAAATGAGCAGTTCTTC
abundance: NA; d_gene: TRBD1; j_gene: TRBJ1-1; v_gene: TRBV5-1; CDR3aa: CASSLEQGSTEAFF; CDR3nt: TGCGCCAGCAGCTTGGAACAGGGGAGCACTGAAGCTTTCTTT
abundance: few; d_gene: NA; j_gene: TRBJ1-5; v_gene: TRBV19; CDR3aa: CASKGRGERNSNQPQHF; CDR3nt: TGTGCCAGTAAGGGGAGGGGGGAACGAAATAGCAATCAGCCCCAGCATTTT
abundance: once; d_gene: TRBD1; j_gene: TRBJ2-5; v_gene: TRBV5-1; CDR3aa: CASHAGTGEETQYF; CDR3nt: TGCGCCAGCCATGCCGGGACAGGGGAGGAGACCCAGTACTTC
abundance: NA; d_gene: NA; j_gene: TRBJ2-6; v_gene: TRBV27; CDR3aa: CASSSPVGTIANVLTF; CDR3nt: TGTGCCAGCAGTTCCCCGGTCGGGACGATCGCCAACGTCCTGACTTTC
abundance: NA; d_gene: TRBD1; j_gene: TRBJ1-4; v_gene: TRBV18; CDR3aa: CASSPRQGRTNEKLFF; CDR3nt: TGTGCCAGCTCACCAAGACAGGGGAGAACTAATGAAAAACTGTTTTTT
abundance: once; d_gene: TRBD1; j_gene: TRBJ1-1; v_gene: TRBV10-3; CDR3aa: CAISERQGGGMNTEAFF; CDR3nt: TGTGCCATCAGTGAGCGACAGGGAGGTGGGATGAACACTGAAGCTTTCTTT
abundance: NA; d_gene: NA; j_gene: TRBJ1-3; v_gene: TRBV21-1; CDR3aa: CASSKVTGSGNTIYF; CDR3nt: TGTGCCAGCAGCAAAGTGACAGGGTCAGGAAACACCATATATTTT
abundance: NA; d_gene: TRBD1; j_gene: TRBJ1-1; v_gene: TRBV4-2; CDR3aa: CASSPPDRVAEAFF; CDR3nt: TGTGCCAGCAGCCCTCCGGACAGGGTGGCTGAAGCTTTCTTT
abundance: once; d_gene: NA; j_gene: TRBJ2-1; v_gene: TRBV5-6; CDR3aa: CASSPTGRKNEQFF; CDR3nt: TGTGCCAGCAGTCCGACAGGGAGGAAGAATGAGCAGTTCTTC
abundance: NA; d_gene: NA; j_gene: TRBJ2-3; v_gene: TRBV24-1; CDR3aa: CATGGAGHSDTQYF; CDR3nt: TGTGCCACCGGAGGGGCGGGGCATTCAGATACGCAGTATTTT
abundance: NA; d_gene: NA; j_gene: TRBJ1-1; v_gene: TRBV18; CDR3aa: CASSPSLIGGAEAFF; CDR3nt: TGTGCCAGCTCACCAAGCCTAATAGGGGGAGCTGAAGCTTTCTTT
abundance: NA; d_gene: NA; j_gene: TRBJ2-7; v_gene: TRBV19; CDR3aa: CASSRRGTGTQGYEQYF; CDR3nt: TGTGCCAGTAGTAGAAGAGGAACCGGGACACAGGGCTACGAGCAGTACTTC
abundance: NA; d_gene: TRBD2; j_gene: TRBJ2-3; v_gene: TRBV13; CDR3aa: CASSPFGTKHTDTQYF; CDR3nt: TGTGCCAGCAGCCCCTTCGGGACTAAGCACACAGATACGCAGTATTTT
abundance: NA; d_gene: NA; j_gene: TRBJ1-4; v_gene: TRBV6-6; CDR3aa: CASMSSNEKLFF; CDR3nt: TGTGCCAGCATGAGTTCGAATGAAAAACTGTTTTTT
abundance: once; d_gene: NA; j_gene: TRBJ2-7; v_gene: TRBV3-1/TRBV3-2; CDR3aa: CASSQGDGSLYEQYF; CDR3nt: TGTGCCAGCAGCCAAGGCGATGGTTCCCTTTACGAGCAGTACTTC
abundance: NA; d_gene: TRBD2; j_gene: TRBJ2-5; v_gene: TRBV19; CDR3aa: CASGTSTQETQYF; CDR3nt: TGTGCCAGCGGGACTAGCACCCAAGAGACCCAGTACTTC
abundance: NA; d_gene: TRBD1; j_gene: TRBJ2-5; v_gene: TRBV6-5; CDR3aa: CASSTGQGADETQYF; CDR3nt: TGTGCCAGCAGTACCGGACAGGGGGCTGACGAGACCCAGTACTTC
abundance: NA; d_gene: TRBD1; j_gene: TRBJ2-5; v_gene: TRBV7-2; CDR3aa: CASSLDGGQGETQYF; CDR3nt: TGTGCCAGCAGCTTAGATGGGGGACAGGGAGAGACCCAGTACTTC
abundance: NA; d_gene: TRBD1; j_gene: TRBJ2-7; v_gene: TRBV19; CDR3aa: CASSTGQGYEQYF; CDR3nt: TGTGCCAGTAGTACAGGACAGGGCTACGAGCAGTACTTC
abundance: NA; d_gene: TRBD2; j_gene: TRBJ2-3; v_gene: TRBV28; CDR3aa: CASSEFSPSGGPSTDTQYF; CDR3nt: TGTGCCAGCTCAGAATTCAGTCCTAGCGGGGGCCCTAGCACAGATACGCAGTATTTT
abundance: NA; d_gene: NA; j_gene: TRBJ2-3; v_gene: TRBV3-1/TRBV3-2; CDR3aa: CASSPWGRNTDTQYF; CDR3nt: TGTGCCAGCAGCCCCTGGGGACGGAACACAGATACGCAGTATTTT
abundance: NA; d_gene: NA; j_gene: TRBJ1-1; v_gene: TRBV7-9; CDR3aa: CASSLGGTVEAFF; CDR3nt: TGTGCCAGCAGCTTAGGCGGTACGGTTGAAGCTTTCTTT
abundance: NA; d_gene: NA; j_gene: TRBJ1-1; v_gene: TRBV7-8; CDR3aa: CASSLREESEAFF; CDR3nt: TGTGCCAGCAGCTTAAGGGAGGAAAGTGAAGCTTTCTTT
abundance: NA; d_gene: TRBD2; j_gene: TRBJ2-1; v_gene: TRBV7-2; CDR3aa: CASRWTSGPYNEQFF; CDR3nt: TGTGCCAGCAGGTGGACTAGCGGCCCCTACAATGAGCAGTTCTTC
abundance: NA; d_gene: TRBD1; j_gene: TRBJ2-2; v_gene: TRBV7-9; CDR3aa: CASRLQGANTGELFF; CDR3nt: TGTGCCAGCAGACTTCAGGGGGCGAACACCGGGGAGCTGTTTTTT
abundance: NA; d_gene: TRBD1; j_gene: TRBJ1-2; v_gene: TRBV5-1; CDR3aa: CASGRGQGEANGYTF; CDR3nt: TGCGCCAGCGGCCGGGGACAGGGTGAGGCCAATGGCTACACCTTC
abundance: NA; d_gene: NA; j_gene: TRBJ1-6; v_gene: TRBV2; CDR3aa: CASSEKEYNSPLHF; CDR3nt: TGTGCCAGCAGTGAAAAGGAGTATAATTCACCCCTCCACTTT
abundance: NA; d_gene: NA; j_gene: TRBJ1-2; v_gene: TRBV3-1/TRBV3-2; CDR3aa: CASSQENGDLRGGYTF; CDR3nt: TGTGCCAGCAGCCAAGAGAATGGAGACCTACGGGGTGGCTACACCTTC
abundance: NA; d_gene: NA; j_gene: TRBJ2-7; v_gene: TRBV4-3; CDR3aa: CASSSQWMDGEQYF; CDR3nt: TGCGCCAGCAGCTCCCAGTGGATGGATGGCGAGCAGTACTTC
abundance: NA; d_gene: NA; j_gene: TRBJ2-5; v_gene: TRBV5-4; CDR3aa: CASSLGGPQETQYF; CDR3nt: TGTGCCAGCAGCTTGGGGGGCCCCCAAGAGACCCAGTACTTC
abundance: NA; d_gene: TRBD2; j_gene: TRBJ2-1; v_gene: TRBV6-5; CDR3aa: CASSYGAGDGNEQFF; CDR3nt: TGTGCCAGCAGTTATGGCGCGGGGGACGGGAATGAGCAGTTCTTC
abundance: NA; d_gene: NA; j_gene: TRBJ1-3; v_gene: TRBV9; CDR3aa: CASSVGLSGNTIYF; CDR3nt: TGTGCCAGCAGCGTCGGATTATCTGGAAACACCATATATTTT
abundance: NA; d_gene: TRBD1; j_gene: TRBJ1-4; v_gene: TRBV2; CDR3aa: CASSRQGLGEKLFF; CDR3nt: TGTGCCAGCAGTAGACAGGGTTTAGGGGAAAAACTGTTTTTT
abundance: NA; d_gene: NA; j_gene: TRBJ1-1; v_gene: TRBV4-3; CDR3aa: CASSQDRSITNTEAFF; CDR3nt: TGCGCCAGCAGCCAAGACCGGTCGATCACGAACACTGAAGCTTTCTTT
abundance: once; d_gene: TRBD1; j_gene: TRBJ2-5; v_gene: TRBV28; CDR3aa: CASSGGQAQETQYF; CDR3nt: TGTGCCAGCAGTGGGGGACAGGCGCAAGAGACCCAGTACTTC
abundance: few; d_gene: NA; j_gene: TRBJ1-1; v_gene: TRBV11-2; CDR3aa: CASSSLRGHGEAFF; CDR3nt: TGTGCCAGCAGCTCCCTCCGGGGGCACGGTGAAGCTTTCTTT
abundance: NA; d_gene: NA; j_gene: TRBJ1-5; v_gene: TRBV7-9; CDR3aa: CASSLNSNQPQHF; CDR3nt: TGTGCCAGCAGCTTGAATAGCAATCAGCCCCAGCATTTT
abundance: NA; d_gene: NA; j_gene: TRBJ1-4; v_gene: TRBV18; CDR3aa: CASSPEINEKLFF; CDR3nt: TGTGCCAGCTCACCAGAGATTAATGAAAAACTGTTTTTT
abundance: NA; d_gene: TRBD1; j_gene: TRBJ1-3; v_gene: TRBV10-3; CDR3aa: CASLTGLNSGNTIYF; CDR3nt: TGTGCCAGCCTGACAGGGCTTAACTCTGGAAACACCATATATTTT
abundance: NA; d_gene: NA; j_gene: TRBJ1-1; v_gene: TRBV5-6; CDR3aa: CASSLDGGPYTEAFF; CDR3nt: TGTGCCAGCAGCTTGGATGGGGGCCCGTACACTGAAGCTTTCTTT
abundance: NA; d_gene: NA; j_gene: TRBJ2-7; v_gene: TRBV7-8; CDR3aa: CASSQGQGGSYEQYF; CDR3nt: TGTGCCAGCAGCCAAGGACAGGGCGGGAGCTACGAGCAGTACTTC
abundance: NA; d_gene: NA; j_gene: TRBJ2-1; v_gene: TRBV7-8; CDR3aa: CASSGLFLFYNEQFF; CDR3nt: TGTGCCAGCAGCGGGCTTTTCCTCTTTTACAATGAGCAGTTCTTC
abundance: NA; d_gene: NA; j_gene: TRBJ1-6; v_gene: TRBV5-1; CDR3aa: CASSLPPGMGDSPLHF; CDR3nt: TGCGCCAGCAGCTTGCCCCCCGGGATGGGCGATTCACCCCTCCACTTT
abundance: NA; d_gene: TRBD2; j_gene: TRBJ2-1; v_gene: TRBV7-2; CDR3aa: CASSSLAASYNEQFF; CDR3nt: TGTGCCAGCAGCTCCCTAGCGGCATCCTACAATGAGCAGTTCTTC
abundance: NA; d_gene: NA; j_gene: TRBJ1-5; v_gene: TRBV28; CDR3aa: CASISQGQGRNQPQHF; CDR3nt: TGTGCCAGCATTTCCCAGGGGCAGGGGCGCAATCAGCCCCAGCATTTT
abundance: NA; d_gene: NA; j_gene: TRBJ2-5; v_gene: TRBV18; CDR3aa: CASSPPGREETQYF; CDR3nt: TGTGCCAGCTCACCACCGGGACGGGAAGAGACCCAGTACTTC
abundance: NA; d_gene: NA; j_gene: TRBJ2-7; v_gene: TRBV6-5; CDR3aa: CASSTPGDPIRKQYF; CDR3nt: TGTGCCAGCAGTACTCCGGGAGATCCTATACGAAAGCAGTACTTC
abundance: NA; d_gene: NA; j_gene: TRBJ2-3; v_gene: TRBV4-3; CDR3aa: CASSQGAVTGTGTDTQYF; CDR3nt: TGCGCCAGCAGCCAAGGAGCGGTAACGGGGACGGGCACAGATACGCAGTATTTT
abundance: NA; d_gene: NA; j_gene: TRBJ1-6; v_gene: TRBV12-3/TRBV12-4; CDR3aa: CASSPRTNSPLHF; CDR3nt: TGTGCCAGCAGTCCGCGGACGAATTCACCCCTCCACTTT
abundance: NA; d_gene: TRBD1; j_gene: TRBJ1-3; v_gene: TRBV29-1; CDR3aa: CSVAGQGAAGNTIYF; CDR3nt: TGCAGCGTTGCCGGACAGGGGGCGGCTGGAAACACCATATATTTT
abundance: NA; d_gene: NA; j_gene: TRBJ2-4; v_gene: TRBV19; CDR3aa: CASSTRREGEAKNIQYF; CDR3nt: TGTGCCAGTAGTACTCGGAGGGAGGGGGAAGCCAAAAACATTCAGTACTTC
abundance: NA; d_gene: TRBD2; j_gene: TRBJ2-1; v_gene: TRBV4-3; CDR3aa: CASSQDPGGLAGADEQFF; CDR3nt: TGCGCCAGCAGCCAAGACCCAGGGGGACTAGCGGGAGCGGATGAGCAGTTCTTC
abundance: few; d_gene: NA; j_gene: TRBJ1-1; v_gene: TRBV28; CDR3aa: CASSFLGAGNTEAFF; CDR3nt: TGTGCCAGCAGTTTTCTGGGTGCAGGGAACACTGAAGCTTTCTTT
abundance: NA; d_gene: NA; j_gene: TRBJ2-7; v_gene: TRBV12-3/TRBV12-4; CDR3aa: CASSSPSQLEQYF; CDR3nt: TGTGCCAGCAGTTCCCCCTCCCAGCTCGAGCAGTACTTC
abundance: few; d_gene: TRBD2; j_gene: TRBJ2-3; v_gene: TRBV27; CDR3aa: CASRVAGLTDTQYF; CDR3nt: TGTGCCAGCAGGGTAGCGGGTCTCACAGATACGCAGTATTTT
abundance: NA; d_gene: TRBD1; j_gene: TRBJ2-4; v_gene: TRBV7-2; CDR3aa: CASSWDRGNIQYF; CDR3nt: TGTGCCAGCAGCTGGGACAGGGGAAACATTCAGTACTTC
abundance: NA; d_gene: NA; j_gene: TRBJ2-7; v_gene: TRBV5-6; CDR3aa: CASSLANPFNSHEQYF; CDR3nt: TGTGCCAGCAGCTTGGCCAACCCCTTTAATTCCCACGAGCAGTACTTC